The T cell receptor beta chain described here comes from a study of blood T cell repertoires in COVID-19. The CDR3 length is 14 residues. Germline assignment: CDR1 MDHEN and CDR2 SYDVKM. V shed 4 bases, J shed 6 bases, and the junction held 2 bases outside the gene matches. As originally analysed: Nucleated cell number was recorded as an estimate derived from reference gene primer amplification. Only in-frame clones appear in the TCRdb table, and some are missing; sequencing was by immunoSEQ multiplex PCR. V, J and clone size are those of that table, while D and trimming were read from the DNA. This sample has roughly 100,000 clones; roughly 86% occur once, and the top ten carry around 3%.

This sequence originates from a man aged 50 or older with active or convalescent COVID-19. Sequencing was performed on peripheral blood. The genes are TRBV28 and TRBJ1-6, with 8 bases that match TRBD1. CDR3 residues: CASSYRGSNSPLHF. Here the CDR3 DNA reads TGTGCCAGCAGTTACAGGGGGTCTAATTCACCCCTCCACTTT. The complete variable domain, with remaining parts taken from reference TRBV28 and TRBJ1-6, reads DVKVTQSSRYLVKRTGEKVFLECVQDMDHENMFWYRQDPGLGLRLIYFSYDVKMKEKGDIPEGYSVSREKKERFSLILESASTNQTSMYLCASSYRGSNSPLHFGNGTRLTVT.